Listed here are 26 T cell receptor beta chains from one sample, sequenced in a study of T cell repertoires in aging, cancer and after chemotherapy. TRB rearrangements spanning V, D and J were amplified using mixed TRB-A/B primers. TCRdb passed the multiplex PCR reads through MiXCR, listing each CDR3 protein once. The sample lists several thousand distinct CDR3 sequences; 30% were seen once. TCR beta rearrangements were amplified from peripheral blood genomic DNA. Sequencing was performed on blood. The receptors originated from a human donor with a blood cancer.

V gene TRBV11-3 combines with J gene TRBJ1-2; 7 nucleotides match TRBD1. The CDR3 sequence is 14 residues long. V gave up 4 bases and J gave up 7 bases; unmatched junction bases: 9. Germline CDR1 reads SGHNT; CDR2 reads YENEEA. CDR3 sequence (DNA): TGTGCCAGCAGCTCGGGACAGCCAACTATTGGCTACACCTTC. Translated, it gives CASSSGQPTIGYTF. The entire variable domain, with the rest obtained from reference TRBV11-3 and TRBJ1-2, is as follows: EAGVVQSPRYKIIEKKQPVAFWCNPISGHNTLYWYLQNLGQGPELLIRYENEEAVDDSQLPKDRFSAERLKGVDSTLKIQPAELGDSAVYLCASSSGQPTIGYTFGSGTRLTVV.

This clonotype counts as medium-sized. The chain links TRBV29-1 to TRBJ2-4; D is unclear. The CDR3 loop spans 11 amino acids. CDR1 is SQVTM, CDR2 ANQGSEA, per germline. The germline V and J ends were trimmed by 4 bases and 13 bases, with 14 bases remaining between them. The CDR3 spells CSVARDNFQYF. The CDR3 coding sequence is TGCAGCGTTGCCCGAGACAACTTCCAGTACTTC.

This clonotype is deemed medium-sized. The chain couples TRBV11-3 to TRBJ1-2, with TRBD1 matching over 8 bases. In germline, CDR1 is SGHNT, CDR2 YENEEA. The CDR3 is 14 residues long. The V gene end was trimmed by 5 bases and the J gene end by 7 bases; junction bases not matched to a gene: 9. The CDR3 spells CASSRGQADGGYTF. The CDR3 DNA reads TGTGCCAGCAGCCGGGGACAGGCAGACGGTGGCTACACCTTC. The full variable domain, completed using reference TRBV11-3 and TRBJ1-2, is EAGVVQSPRYKIIEKKQPVAFWCNPISGHNTLYWYLQNLGQGPELLIRYENEEAVDDSQLPKDRFSAERLKGVDSTLKIQPAELGDSAVYLCASSRGQADGGYTFGSGTRLTVV.

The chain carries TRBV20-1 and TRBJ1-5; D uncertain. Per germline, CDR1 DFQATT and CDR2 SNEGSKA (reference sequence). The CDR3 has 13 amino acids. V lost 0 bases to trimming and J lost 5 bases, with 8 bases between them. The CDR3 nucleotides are TGCAGTGCTAGAGATCGCGGGTATCAGCCCCAGCATTTT. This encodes CSARDRGYQPQHF.

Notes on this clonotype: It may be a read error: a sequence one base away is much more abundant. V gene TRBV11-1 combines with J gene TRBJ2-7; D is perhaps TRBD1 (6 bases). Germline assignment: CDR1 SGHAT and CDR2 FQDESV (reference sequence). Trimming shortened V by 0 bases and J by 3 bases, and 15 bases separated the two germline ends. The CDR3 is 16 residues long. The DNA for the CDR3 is TGTGCCAGCAGCTTAGCCGCTAGCAGGGGTCGCTACGAGCAGTACTTC. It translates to CASSLAASRGRYEQYF.

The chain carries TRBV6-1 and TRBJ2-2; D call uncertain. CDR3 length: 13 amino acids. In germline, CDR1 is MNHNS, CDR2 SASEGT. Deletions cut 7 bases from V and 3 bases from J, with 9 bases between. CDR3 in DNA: TGTGCCAGCACCGTGGGTGACACCGGGGAGCTGTTTTTT. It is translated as CASTVGDTGELFF.

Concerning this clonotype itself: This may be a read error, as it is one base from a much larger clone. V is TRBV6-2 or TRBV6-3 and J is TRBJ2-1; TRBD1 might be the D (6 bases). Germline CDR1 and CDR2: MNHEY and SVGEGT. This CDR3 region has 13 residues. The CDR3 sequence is CASNKGTFNGQFF. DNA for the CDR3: TGTGCCAGCAATAAAGGGACATTCAATGGGCAGTTCTTC.

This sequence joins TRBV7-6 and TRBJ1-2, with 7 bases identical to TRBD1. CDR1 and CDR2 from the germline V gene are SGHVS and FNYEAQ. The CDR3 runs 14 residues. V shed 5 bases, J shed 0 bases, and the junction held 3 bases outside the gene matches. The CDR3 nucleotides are TGTGCCAGCAGCCCAGGGACAGCTAACTATGGCTACACCTTC. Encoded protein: CASSPGTANYGYTF.

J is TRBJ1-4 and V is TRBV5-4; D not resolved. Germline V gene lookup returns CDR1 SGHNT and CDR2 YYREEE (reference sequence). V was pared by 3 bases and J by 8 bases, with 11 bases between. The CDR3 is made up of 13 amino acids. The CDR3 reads CASSSDQREKLFF. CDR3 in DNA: TGTGCCAGCAGCTCAGATCAGAGAGAAAAACTGTTTTTT.

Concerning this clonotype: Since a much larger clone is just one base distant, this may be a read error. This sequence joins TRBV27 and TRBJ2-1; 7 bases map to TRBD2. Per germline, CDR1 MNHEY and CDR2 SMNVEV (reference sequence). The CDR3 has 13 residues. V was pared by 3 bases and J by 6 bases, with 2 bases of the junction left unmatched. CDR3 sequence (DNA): TGTGCCAGCAGTTTGTCGGGGGGCAATGAGCAGTTCTTC. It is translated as CASSLSGGNEQFF.

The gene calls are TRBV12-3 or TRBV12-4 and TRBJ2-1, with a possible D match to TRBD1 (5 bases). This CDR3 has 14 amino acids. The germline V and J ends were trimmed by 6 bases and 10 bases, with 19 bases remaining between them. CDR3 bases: TGTGCCAGCAGCCTTTTTGGGGCCGCAGGGGAGCAGTTCTTC. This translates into CASSLFGAAGEQFF.

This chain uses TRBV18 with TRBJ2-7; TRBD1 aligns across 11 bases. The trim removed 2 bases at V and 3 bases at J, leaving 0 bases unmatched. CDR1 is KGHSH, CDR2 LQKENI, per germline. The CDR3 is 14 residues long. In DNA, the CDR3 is TGTGCCAGCTCACCAGGGACAGGGGGCTACGAGCAGTACTTC. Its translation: CASSPGTGGYEQYF.

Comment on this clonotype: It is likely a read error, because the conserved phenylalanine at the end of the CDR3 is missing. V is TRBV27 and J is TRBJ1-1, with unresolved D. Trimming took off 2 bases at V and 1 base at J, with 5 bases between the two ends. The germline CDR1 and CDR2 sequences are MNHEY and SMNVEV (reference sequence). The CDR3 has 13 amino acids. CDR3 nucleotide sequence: TGTGCCAGCAGTTTAATGGCGAACACTGAAGCTTTCTAT. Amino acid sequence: CASSLMANTEAFY.

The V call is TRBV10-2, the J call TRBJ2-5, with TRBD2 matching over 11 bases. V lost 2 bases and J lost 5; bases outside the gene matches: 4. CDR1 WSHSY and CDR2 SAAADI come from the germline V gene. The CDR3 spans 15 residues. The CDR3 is CASSEPSGGWETQYF. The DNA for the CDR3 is TGCGCCAGCAGTGAGCCTAGCGGGGGGTGGGAGACCCAGTACTTC.

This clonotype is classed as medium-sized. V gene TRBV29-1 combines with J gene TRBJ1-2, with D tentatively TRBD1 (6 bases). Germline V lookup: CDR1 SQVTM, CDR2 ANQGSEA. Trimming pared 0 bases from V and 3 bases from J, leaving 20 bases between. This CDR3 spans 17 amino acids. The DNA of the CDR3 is TGCAGCGTTGAAGATCCTTACAAGGTGGACAGACACTATGGCTACACCTTC. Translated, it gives CSVEDPYKVDRHYGYTF.

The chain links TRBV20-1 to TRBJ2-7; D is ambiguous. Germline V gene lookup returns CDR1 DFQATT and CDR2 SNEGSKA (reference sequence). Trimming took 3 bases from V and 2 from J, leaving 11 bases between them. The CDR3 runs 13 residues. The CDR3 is CSASYPETYEQYF. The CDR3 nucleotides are TGCAGTGCTAGTTATCCTGAAACCTACGAGCAGTACTTC.

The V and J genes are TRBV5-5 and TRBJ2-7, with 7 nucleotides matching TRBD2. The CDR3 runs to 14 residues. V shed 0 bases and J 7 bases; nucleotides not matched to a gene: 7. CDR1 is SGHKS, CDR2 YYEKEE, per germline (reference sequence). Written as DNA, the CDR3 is TGTGCCAGCAGCTTGGTTATGGGGGGGGGTGAGCAGTACTTC. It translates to CASSLVMGGGEQYF.

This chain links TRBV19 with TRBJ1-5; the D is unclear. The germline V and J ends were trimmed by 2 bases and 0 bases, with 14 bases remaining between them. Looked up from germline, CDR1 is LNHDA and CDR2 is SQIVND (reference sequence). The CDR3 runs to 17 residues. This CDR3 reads CASSILGRRLSNQPQHF. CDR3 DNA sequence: TGTGCCAGTAGTATATTGGGCAGAAGACTTAGCAATCAGCCCCAGCATTTT.

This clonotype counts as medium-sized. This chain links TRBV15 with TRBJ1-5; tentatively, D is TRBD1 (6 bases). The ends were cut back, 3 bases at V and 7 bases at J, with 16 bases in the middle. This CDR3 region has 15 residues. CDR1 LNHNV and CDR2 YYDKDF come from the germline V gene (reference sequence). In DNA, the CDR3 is TGTGCCACCAGCAGGGCTAGGGGGGCGGGACAGCCCCAGCATTTT. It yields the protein CATSRARGAGQPQHF.

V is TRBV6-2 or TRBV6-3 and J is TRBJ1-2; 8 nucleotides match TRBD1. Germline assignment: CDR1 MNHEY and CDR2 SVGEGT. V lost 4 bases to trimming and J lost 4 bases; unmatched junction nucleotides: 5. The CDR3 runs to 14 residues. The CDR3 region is CASSSDRGAYGYTF. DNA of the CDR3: TGTGCCAGCAGTTCCGACAGGGGTGCCTATGGCTACACCTTC.

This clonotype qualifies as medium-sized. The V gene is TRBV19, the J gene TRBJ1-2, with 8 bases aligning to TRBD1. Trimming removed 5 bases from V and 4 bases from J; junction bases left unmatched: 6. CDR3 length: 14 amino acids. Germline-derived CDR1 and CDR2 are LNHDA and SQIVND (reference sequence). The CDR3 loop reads CASSFGQGGYGYTF. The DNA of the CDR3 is TGTGCCAGTAGTTTCGGACAGGGAGGCTATGGCTACACCTTC.

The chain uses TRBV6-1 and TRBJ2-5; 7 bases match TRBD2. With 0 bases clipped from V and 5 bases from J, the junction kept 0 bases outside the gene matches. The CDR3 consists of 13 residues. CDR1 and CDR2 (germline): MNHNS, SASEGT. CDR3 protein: CASSEASGETQYF. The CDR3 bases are TGTGCCAGCAGTGAAGCTAGCGGGGAGACCCAGTACTTC.

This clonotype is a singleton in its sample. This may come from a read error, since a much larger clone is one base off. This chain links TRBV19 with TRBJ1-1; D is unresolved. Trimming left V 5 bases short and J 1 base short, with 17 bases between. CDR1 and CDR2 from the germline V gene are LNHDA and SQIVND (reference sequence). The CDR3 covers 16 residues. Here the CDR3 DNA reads TGTGCCAGTAGTCCTTGGAGGCCGTTGGGGAACACTGAAGCTTTCTTT. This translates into CASSPWRPLGNTEAFF. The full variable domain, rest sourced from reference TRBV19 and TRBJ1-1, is DGGITQSPKYLFRKEGQNVTLSCEQNLNHDAMYWYRQDPGQGLRLIYYSQIVNDFQKGDIAEGYSVSREKKESFPLTVTSAQKNPTAFYLCASSPWRPLGNTEAFFGQGTRLTVV.

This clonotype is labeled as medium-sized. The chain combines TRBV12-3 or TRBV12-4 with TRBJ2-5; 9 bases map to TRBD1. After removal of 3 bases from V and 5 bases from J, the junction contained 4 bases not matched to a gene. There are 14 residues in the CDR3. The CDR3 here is CASSFGTGYETQYF. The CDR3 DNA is TGTGCCAGCAGTTTCGGGACAGGGTATGAGACCCAGTACTTC.

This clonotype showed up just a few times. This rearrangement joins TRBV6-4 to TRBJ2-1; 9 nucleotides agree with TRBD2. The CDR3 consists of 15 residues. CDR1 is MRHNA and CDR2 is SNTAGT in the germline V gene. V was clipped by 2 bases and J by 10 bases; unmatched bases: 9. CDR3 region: CASSDTSASGVEQFF. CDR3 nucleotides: TGTGCCAGCAGTGACACATCAGCTAGCGGGGTCGAGCAGTTCTTC.

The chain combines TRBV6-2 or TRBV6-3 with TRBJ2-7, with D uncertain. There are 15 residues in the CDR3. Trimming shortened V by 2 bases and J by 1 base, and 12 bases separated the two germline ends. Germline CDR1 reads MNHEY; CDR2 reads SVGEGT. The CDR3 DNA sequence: TGTGCCAGCAGTTACGACGGGCTAGGGTCCTACGAGCAGTACTTC. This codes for CASSYDGLGSYEQYF.